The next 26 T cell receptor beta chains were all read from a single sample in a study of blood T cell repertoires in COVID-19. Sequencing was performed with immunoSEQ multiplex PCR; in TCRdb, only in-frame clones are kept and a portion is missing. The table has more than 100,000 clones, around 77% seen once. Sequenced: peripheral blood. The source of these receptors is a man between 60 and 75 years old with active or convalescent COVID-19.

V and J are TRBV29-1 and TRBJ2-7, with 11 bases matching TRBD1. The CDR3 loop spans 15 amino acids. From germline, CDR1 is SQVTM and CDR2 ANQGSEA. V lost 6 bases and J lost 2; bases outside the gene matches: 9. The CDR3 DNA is TGCAGCGTGATACCGGACAGGGGGCCGACCTACGAGCAGTACTTC. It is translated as CSVIPDRGPTYEQYF.

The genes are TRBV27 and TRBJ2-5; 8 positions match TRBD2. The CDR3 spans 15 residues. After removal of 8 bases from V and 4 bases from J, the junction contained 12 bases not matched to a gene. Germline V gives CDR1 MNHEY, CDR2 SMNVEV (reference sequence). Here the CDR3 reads CASCPLTGGGETQYF. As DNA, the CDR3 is TGTGCCAGCTGCCCTTTAACGGGGGGGGGAGAGACCCAGTACTTC.

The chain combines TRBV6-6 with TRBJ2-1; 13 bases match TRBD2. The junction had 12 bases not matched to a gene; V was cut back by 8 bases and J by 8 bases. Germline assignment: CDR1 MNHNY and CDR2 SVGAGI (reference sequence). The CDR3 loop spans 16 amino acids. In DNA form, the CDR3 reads TGTGCCAGCCGGAGGCGAACTAGCGGGAGGGCCCATGAGCAGTTCTTC. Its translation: CASRRRTSGRAHEQFF.

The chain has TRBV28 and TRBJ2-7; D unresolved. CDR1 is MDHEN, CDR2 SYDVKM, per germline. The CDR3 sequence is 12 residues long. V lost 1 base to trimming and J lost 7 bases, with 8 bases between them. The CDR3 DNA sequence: TGTGCCAGCAGTTTATACGGGTGGGAGCAGTACTTC. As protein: CASSLYGWEQYF. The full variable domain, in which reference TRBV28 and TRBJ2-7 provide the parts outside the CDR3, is DVKVTQSSRYLVKRTGEKVFLECVQDMDHENMFWYRQDPGLGLRLIYFSYDVKMKEKGDIPEGYSVSREKKERFSLILESASTNQTSMYLCASSLYGWEQYFGPGTRLTVT.

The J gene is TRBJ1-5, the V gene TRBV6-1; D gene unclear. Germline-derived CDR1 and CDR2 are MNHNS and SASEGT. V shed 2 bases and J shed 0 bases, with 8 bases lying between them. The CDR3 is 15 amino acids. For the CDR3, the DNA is TGTGCCAGCAGTGAACAGTACGATAGCAATCAGCCCCAGCATTTT. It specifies CASSEQYDSNQPQHF.

This CDR3 reads CAIRTGTAFAGELFF. In DNA, the CDR3 is TGTGCCATCAGAACCGGGACAGCTTTTGCCGGGGAGCTGTTTTTT. The V call is TRBV10-3, the J call TRBJ2-2; 7 bases map to TRBD1. The CDR3 loop spans 15 amino acids. In germline, CDR1 is ENHRY, CDR2 SYGVKD. J lost 6 bases, V lost 6 bases, and 10 bases had no gene match.

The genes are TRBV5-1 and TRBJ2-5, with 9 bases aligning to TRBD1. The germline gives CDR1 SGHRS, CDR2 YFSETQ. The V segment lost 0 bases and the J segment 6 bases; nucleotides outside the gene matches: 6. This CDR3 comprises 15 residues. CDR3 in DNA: TGCGCCAGCAGCTTGGGGGACAGGGAGATGCAGACCCAGTACTTC. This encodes CASSLGDREMQTQYF.

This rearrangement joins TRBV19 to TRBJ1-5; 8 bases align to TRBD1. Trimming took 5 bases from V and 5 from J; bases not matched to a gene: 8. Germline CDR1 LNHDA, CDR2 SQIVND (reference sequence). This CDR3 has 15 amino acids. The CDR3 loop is CASSPQGVEYQPQHF. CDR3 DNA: TGTGCCAGTAGTCCACAGGGGGTAGAATATCAGCCCCAGCATTTT.

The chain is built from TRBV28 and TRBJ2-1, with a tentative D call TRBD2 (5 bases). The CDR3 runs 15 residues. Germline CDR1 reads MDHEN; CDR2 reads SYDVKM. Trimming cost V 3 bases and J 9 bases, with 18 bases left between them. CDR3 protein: CASSFVVKGRGEQFF. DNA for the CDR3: TGTGCCAGCAGTTTTGTCGTAAAAGGGAGAGGTGAGCAGTTCTTC.

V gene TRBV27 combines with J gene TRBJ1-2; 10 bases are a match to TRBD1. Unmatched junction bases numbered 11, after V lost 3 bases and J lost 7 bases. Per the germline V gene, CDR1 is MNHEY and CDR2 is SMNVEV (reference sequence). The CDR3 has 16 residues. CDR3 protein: CASSFRSGTGALGYTF. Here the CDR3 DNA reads TGTGCCAGCAGTTTTAGGAGTGGGACAGGGGCCCTTGGCTACACCTTC.

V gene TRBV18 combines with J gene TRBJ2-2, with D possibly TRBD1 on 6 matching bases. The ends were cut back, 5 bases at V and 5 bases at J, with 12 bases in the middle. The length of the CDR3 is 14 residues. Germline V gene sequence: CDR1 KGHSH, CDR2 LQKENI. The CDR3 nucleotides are TGTGCCAGCTCAGCTCTCAGGGGAACCGGGGAGCTGTTTTTT. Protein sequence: CASSALRGTGELFF.

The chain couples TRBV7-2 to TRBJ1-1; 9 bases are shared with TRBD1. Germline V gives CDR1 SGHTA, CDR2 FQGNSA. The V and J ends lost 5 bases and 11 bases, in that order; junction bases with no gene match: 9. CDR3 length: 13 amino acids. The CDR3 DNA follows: TGTGCCAGCAGCCAGGGGACAGGGATGTCGGCTTTCTTT. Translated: CASSQGTGMSAFF. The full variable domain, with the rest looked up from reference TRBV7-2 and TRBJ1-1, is GAGVSQSPSNKVTEKGKDVELRCDPISGHTALYWYRQSLGQGLEFLIYFQGNSAPDKSGLPSDRFSAERTGGSVSTLTIQRTQQEDSAVYLCASSQGTGMSAFFGQGTRLTVV.

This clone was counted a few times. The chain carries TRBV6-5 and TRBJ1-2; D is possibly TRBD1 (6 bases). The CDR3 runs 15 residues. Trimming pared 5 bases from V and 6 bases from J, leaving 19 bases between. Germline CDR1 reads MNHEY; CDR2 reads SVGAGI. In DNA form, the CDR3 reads TGTGCCAGCAGTCCCGGTGGGGCAGGGGACCATGGCTACACCTTC. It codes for CASSPGGAGDHGYTF.

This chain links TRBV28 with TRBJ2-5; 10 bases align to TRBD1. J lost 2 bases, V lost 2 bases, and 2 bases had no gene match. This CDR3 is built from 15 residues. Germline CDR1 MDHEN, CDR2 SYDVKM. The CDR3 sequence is CASSLGQGGQETQYF. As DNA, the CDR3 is TGTGCCAGCAGTTTAGGACAGGGGGGGCAAGAGACCCAGTACTTC. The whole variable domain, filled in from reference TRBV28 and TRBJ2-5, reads DVKVTQSSRYLVKRTGEKVFLECVQDMDHENMFWYRQDPGLGLRLIYFSYDVKMKEKGDIPEGYSVSREKKERFSLILESASTNQTSMYLCASSLGQGGQETQYFGPGTRLLVL.

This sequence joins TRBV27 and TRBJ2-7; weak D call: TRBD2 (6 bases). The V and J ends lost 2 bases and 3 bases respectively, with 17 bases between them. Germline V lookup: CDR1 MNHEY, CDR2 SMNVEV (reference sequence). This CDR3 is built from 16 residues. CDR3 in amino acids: CASSLLLERARYEQYF. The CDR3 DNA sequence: TGTGCCAGCAGTTTACTGTTGGAGCGGGCCCGCTACGAGCAGTACTTC.

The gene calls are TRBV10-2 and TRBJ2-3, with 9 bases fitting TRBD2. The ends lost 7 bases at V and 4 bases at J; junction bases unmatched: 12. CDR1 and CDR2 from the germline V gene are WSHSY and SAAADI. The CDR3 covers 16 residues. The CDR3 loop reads CASTPHSGRGSDTQYF. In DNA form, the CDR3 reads TGCGCCAGCACTCCTCATAGCGGGAGAGGATCAGATACGCAGTATTTT.

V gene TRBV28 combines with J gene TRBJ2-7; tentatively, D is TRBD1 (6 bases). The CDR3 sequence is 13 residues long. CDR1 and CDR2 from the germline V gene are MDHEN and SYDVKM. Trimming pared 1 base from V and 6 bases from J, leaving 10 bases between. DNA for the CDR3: TGTGCCAGCAGTTTATACCCAGGGGCCGAGCAGTACTTC. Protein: CASSLYPGAEQYF.

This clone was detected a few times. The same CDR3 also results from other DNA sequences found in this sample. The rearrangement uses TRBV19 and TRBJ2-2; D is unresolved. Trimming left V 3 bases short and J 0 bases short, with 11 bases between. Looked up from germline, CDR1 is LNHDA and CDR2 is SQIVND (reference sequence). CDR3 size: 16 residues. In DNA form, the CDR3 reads TGTGCCAGTAGTATCCTAGGAGCCTCGAACACCGGGGAGCTGTTTTTT. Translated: CASSILGASNTGELFF.

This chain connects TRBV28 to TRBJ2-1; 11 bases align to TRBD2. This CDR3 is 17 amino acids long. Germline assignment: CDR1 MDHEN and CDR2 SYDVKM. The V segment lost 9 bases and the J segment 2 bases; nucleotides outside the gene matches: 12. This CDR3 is CASLAGGIGGTYNEQFF. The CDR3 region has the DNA TGTGCCAGTTTAGCGGGAGGGATAGGGGGGACCTACAATGAGCAGTTCTTC.

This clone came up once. The CDR3 region is CATSRGLEETQYF. Written as DNA, the CDR3 is TGTGCCACCAGCAGAGGGCTGGAAGAGACCCAGTACTTC. V is TRBV15 and J is TRBJ2-5; D is undetermined. V lost 1 base and J lost 3, with 6 bases in between. The germline V gene has CDR1 LNHNV and CDR2 YYDKDF (reference sequence). The CDR3 extends over 13 amino acids. The variable domain in full, with the rest retrieved from reference TRBV15 and TRBJ2-5, is DAMVIQNPRYQVTQFGKPVTLSCSQTLNHNVMYWYQQKSSQAPKLLFHYYDKDFNNEADTPDNFQSRRPNTSFCFLDIRSPGLGDTAMYLCATSRGLEETQYFGPGTRLLVL.

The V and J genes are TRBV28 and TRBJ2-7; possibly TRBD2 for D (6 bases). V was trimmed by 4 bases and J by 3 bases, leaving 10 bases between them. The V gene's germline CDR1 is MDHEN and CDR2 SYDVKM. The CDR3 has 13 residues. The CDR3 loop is CASSSGLDYEQYF. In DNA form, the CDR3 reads TGTGCCAGCAGTTCGGGACTCGACTACGAGCAGTACTTC.

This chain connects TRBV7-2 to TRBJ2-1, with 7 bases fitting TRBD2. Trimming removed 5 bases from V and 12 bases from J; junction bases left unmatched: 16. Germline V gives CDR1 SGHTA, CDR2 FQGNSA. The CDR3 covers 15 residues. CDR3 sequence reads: CASSAQEKLGEGQFF. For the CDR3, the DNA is TGTGCCAGCAGCGCCCAGGAGAAGTTGGGGGAGGGGCAGTTCTTC.

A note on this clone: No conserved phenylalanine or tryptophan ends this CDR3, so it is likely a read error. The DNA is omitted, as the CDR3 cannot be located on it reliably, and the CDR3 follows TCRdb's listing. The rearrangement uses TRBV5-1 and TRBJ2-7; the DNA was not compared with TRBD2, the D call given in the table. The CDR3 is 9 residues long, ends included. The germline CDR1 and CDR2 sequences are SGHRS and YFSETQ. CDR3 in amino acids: CASSRGLGN.

The CDR3 DNA is TGTGCCAGCAGTCAACTAGCGGGGAACACCGGGGAGCTGTTTTTT. Protein: CASSQLAGNTGELFF. J is TRBJ2-2 and V is TRBV7-2; 9 bases match TRBD2. The CDR3 is 15 residues long. The V segment lost 6 bases and the J segment 1 base; nucleotides outside the gene matches: 3. Germline values: CDR1 SGHTA, CDR2 FQGNSA.

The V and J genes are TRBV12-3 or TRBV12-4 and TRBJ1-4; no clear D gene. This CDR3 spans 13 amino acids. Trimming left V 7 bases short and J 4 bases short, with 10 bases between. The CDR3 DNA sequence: TGTGCCAGCAAATGGCGGTTTAATGAAAAACTGTTTTTT. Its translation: CASKWRFNEKLFF.

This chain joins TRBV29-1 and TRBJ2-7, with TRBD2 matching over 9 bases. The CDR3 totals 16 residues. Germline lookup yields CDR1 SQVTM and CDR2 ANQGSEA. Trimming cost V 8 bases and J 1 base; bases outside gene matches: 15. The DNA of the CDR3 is TGCAGCTCCACTTGGGCGGGAGGGCCGGAGTCCTACGAGCAGTACTTC. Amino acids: CSSTWAGGPESYEQYF.